This is a list of T cell receptor beta chains from one sample in a study of blood T cell repertoires in COVID-19. Only in-frame clones appear in the TCRdb table, and some are missing; sequencing was by immunoSEQ multiplex PCR. The top ten clones hold around 15% of a sample with 35,000 to 50,000 clones, more than 80% of them seen once. The sample consisted of peripheral blood. These receptors were obtained from a man aged 45-65 years with active or convalescent COVID-19. Each CDR3 is given with its conserved first and last residue.

cdr3_aa v_call
CASSSGTGGSGANVLTF TRBV19
CASSPPRGRDNSPLHF TRBV18
CASSRTIPGQSYEQYF TRBV5-1
CASSLASGGASNEQFF TRBV5-4
CASSLPTGREQYF TRBV28
CASSQDPEGGWTDTQYF TRBV14
CASSLGLAGSTDTQYF TRBV5-4
CASRQGAEAFF TRBV7-2
CASSPGQGGNTEAFF TRBV18
CASSDIGQGSIYGYTF TRBV6-4
CASSLKRGGRDEQFF TRBV11-3
CASSLVTGGRNEQFF TRBV11-3
CASSQPGQAIYEQYF TRBV14
CASSQDLTYYGYTF TRBV3-1/TRBV3-2
CSVEGTQGIINNEQFF TRBV29-1
CASSFGVWDRVSGNTIYF TRBV28
CASSEGGQGITEAFF TRBV2
CASSLGQGGLYGYTF TRBV7-2
CASSPGSTDTQYF TRBV5-1
CSVTPGGDTIYF TRBV29-1
CASSQQGDYGYTF TRBV19
CASSIVAGSQETQYF TRBV19
CASSSPKTGLYEQYF TRBV19
CSVVQGTHEQYF TRBV29-1
CASAREGSYNEQFF TRBV3-1/TRBV3-2
CASTRRGSGGALNTGELFF TRBV7-6
CAWSSLTASNSPLHF TRBV30
CASSLGRYTQYF TRBV7-2
CAWSTRGGGYNEQFF TRBV30
CASSPGQGSYEQYF TRBV18
CASSQRGSSGGHDTQYF TRBV4-2
CASSMAGGYTF TRBV19
CASSLGRGGSETQYF TRBV7-8
CASSQDGHTEAFF TRBV4-1
CASSFSGQERNYGYTF TRBV11-2
CASSYSISGPYNEQFF TRBV6-6
CASSSQLGSSGNTIYF TRBV19
CASSIGQISNQPQHF TRBV19
CASRSGLGQPQHF TRBV5-1
CASSINMNTEAFF TRBV10-1
CASSFFLQDEQFF TRBV12-3/TRBV12-4
CAWSDRLSGITYEQYF TRBV30
CATERFGDSNQPQHF TRBV6-5
CASSLRAGGLSYNEQFF TRBV27
CASSEFPVVYEQYF TRBV6-1
CAWSWRNYGYTF TRBV30